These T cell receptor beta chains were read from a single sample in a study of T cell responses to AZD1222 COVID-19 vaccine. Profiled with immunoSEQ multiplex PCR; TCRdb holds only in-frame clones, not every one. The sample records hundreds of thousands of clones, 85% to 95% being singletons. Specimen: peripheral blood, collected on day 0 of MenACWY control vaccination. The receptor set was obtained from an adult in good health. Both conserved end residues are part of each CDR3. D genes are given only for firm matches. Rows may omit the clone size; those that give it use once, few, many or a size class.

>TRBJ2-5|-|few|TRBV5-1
TGCGCCAGCAGCTTGGGAGGGACCGGGGAGACCCAGTACTTC
CASSLGGTGETQYF
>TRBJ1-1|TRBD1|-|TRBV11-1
TGTGCCAGCAGCGCCTGGACAGGGAGGGACACTGAAGCTTTCTTT
CASSAWTGRDTEAFF
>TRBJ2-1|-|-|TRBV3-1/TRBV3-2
TGTGCCAGCAGCCAAGAAGTTCGGGGATTCGAGCAGTTCTTC
CASSQEVRGFEQFF
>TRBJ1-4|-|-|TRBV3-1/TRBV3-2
TGTGCCAGCAGCCAAGACGAAAAACTGTTTTTT
CASSQDEKLFF
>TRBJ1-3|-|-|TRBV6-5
TGTGCCAGCACCCTCGGACAGATTGCTCGAAACACCATATATTTT
CASTLGQIARNTIYF
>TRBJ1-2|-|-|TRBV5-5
TGTGCCAGCAGCGCCAACAGGGCTAACTATGGCTACACCTTC
CASSANRANYGYTF
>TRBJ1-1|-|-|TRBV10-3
TGTGCCATCAGTGAGTCTGGAGGCGACACTGAAGCTTTCTTT
CAISESGGDTEAFF
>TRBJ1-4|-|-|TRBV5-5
TGTGCCAGCAGCCGCTTGCTTGGAGAAAAACTGTTTTTT
CASSRLLGEKLFF
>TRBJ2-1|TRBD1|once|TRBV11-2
TGTGCCAGCAGCACCCACCAAGGACAGGGTAGGGAGTTCTTC
CASSTHQGQGREFF
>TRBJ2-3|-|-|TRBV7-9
TGTGCCAGCAGCTTAAACTACCGAGGAACGCAGTATTTT
CASSLNYRGTQYF
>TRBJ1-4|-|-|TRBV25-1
TGTGCCAGCAGGTCGCCCGGGACGGCAACTAATGAAAAACTGTTTTTT
CASRSPGTATNEKLFF
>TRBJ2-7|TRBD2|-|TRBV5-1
TGCGCCAGCAGCCCACTAGCGGGGGAATTCCACGAGCAGTACTTC
CASSPLAGEFHEQYF
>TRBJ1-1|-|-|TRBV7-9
TGTGCCAGCAGCCTAGCAGGAACTGAAGCTTTCTTT
CASSLAGTEAFF
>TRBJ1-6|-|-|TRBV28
TGTGCCAGCAGAACCGAGAGGTTTGATTCACCCCTCCACTTT
CASRTERFDSPLHF
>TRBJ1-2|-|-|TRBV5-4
TGTGCCAGCAGCTTGGGGCAGACCAGTTTCTATGGCTACACCTTC
CASSLGQTSFYGYTF
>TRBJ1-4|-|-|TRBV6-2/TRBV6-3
TGTGCCAGCAGTCCCTGGACAGCAACTAATGAAAAACTGTTTTTT
CASSPWTATNEKLFF
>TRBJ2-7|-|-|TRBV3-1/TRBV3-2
TGTGCCAGCAGCCAGAGGACCGGGACTTGGGGGCACGAGCAGTACTTC
CASSQRTGTWGHEQYF
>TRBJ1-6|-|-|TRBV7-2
TGTGCCAGCAGCTTGGAGGGAAGCAACTCACCCCTCCACTTT
CASSLEGSNSPLHF
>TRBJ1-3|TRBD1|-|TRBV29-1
TGCAGCGTCAAGGACAGGGGCCTCTCTGGAAACACCATATATTTT
CSVKDRGLSGNTIYF
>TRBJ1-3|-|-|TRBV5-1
TGCGCCAGCAGCTTGATGGGAGGCCACTCTGGAAACACCATATATTTT
CASSLMGGHSGNTIYF
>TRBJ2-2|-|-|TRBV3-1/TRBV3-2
TGTGCCAGCAGCCAAGAAGGGCCGACCGGGGAGCTGTTTTTT
CASSQEGPTGELFF
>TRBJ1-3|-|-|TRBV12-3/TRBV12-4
TGTGCCAGCAGCAGGGCTGGAAACACCATATATTTT
CASSRAGNTIYF
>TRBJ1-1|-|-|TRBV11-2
TGTGCCAGCATCCCTAGCTTGGGACAAGTGAACACTGAAGCTTTCTTT
CASIPSLGQVNTEAFF
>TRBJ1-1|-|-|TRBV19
TGTGCCAGTAGTATCAATTCTGGTGATGAAGCTTTCTTT
CASSINSGDEAFF
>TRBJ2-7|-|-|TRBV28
TGTGCCAGCAGTTTACGGGGGTTTGGAGGCACCTACGAGCAGTACTTC
CASSLRGFGGTYEQYF
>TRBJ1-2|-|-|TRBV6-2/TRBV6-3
TGTGCCAGCAGTTCCACCGCGAGGGCAGGGAACTATGGCTACACCTTC
CASSSTARAGNYGYTF
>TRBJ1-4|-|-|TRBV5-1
TGCGCCAGCACCGGCCAGGTGGGAGGTGAAAAACTGTTTTTT
CASTGQVGGEKLFF
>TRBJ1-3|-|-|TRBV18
TGTGCCAGCTCACGGATCTCTGGAAACACCATATATTTT
CASSRISGNTIYF
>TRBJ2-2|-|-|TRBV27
TGTGCCAGCGCCTACAGGGCGGGGGAGCTGTTTTTT
CASAYRAGELFF
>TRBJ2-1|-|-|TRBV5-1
TGCGCCAGCAACTCCGGCAGGGGTCCCTACAATGAGCAGTTCTTC
CASNSGRGPYNEQFF
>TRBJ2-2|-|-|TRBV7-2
TGTGCCAGCAGCCCCCGGGGCCCTTTGAACACCGGGGAGCTGTTTTTT
CASSPRGPLNTGELFF
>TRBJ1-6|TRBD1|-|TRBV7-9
TGTGCCAGCAGCGCACCCTCGGGACAGGGGTCCGTCGCTACGACACCCCTCCACTTT
CASSAPSGQGSVATTPLHF
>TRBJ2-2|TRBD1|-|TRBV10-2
TGCGCCAGCACCTGGGACAGAGTTGCCACCGGGGAGCTGTTTTTT
CASTWDRVATGELFF
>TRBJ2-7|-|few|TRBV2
TGTGCCAGCACCCTGTGGGTCTACGAGCAGTACTTC
CASTLWVYEQYF
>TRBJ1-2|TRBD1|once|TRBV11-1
TGCGCCAGCAGCGTTTCCCGGGACAGGGGGAACTATGGCTACACCTTC
CASSVSRDRGNYGYTF
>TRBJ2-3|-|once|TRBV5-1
TGCGCCAGCAGCTTGGGGACAGTACCCACAGATACGCAGTATTTT
CASSLGTVPTDTQYF
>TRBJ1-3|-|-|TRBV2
TGTGCCAGCAGTGACCTATTCTCTGGAAACACCATATATTTT
CASSDLFSGNTIYF
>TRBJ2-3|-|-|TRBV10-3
TGTGCCATCAGGCTTTCACAGGGCAGGCTGGAAGATACGCAGTATTTT
CAIRLSQGRLEDTQYF
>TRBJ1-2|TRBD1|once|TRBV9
TGTGCCAGCAGCGAGACAGGGGGCGGAAGGATTGGCTACACCTTC
CASSETGGGRIGYTF
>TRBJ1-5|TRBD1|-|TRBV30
TGTGCCTGGAGTACAGGGGGAATCGGGCCCCAGCATTTT
CAWSTGGIGPQHF
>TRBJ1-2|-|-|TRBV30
TGTGCCTGGACTGGGTTTAGAGATGGCTACACCTTC
CAWTGFRDGYTF
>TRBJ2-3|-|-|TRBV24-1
TGTGCCACCAGGGGGCCGGGCACAGATACGCAGTATTTT
CATRGPGTDTQYF